This TCR beta chain is drawn from a study of blood T cell repertoires in COVID-19. Overall study: Donors in the United States, Italy and Spain gave samples during acute or convalescent COVID-19. The cDNA or gDNA used as material had been derived from T cells, B-cell-depleted T cells, or PBMCs.

From germline, CDR1 is LNHDA and CDR2 SQIVND (reference sequence). This CDR3 region has 16 residues. The J segment lost 7 bases and the V segment lost 3 bases, leaving 8 bases of the junction unmatched. How the authors handled the data: Estimated nucleated cell counts came from reference gene primer amplification. This table comes from immunoSEQ multiplex PCR, and its TCRdb copy is limited to in-frame clones, with some not included. V, J and clone size reflect that table, while D and trimming were determined from the DNA. Seen here are more than 150,000 clones, 60% to 80% observed once, and the top ten hold about 26%.

The sample consisted of peripheral blood. This sequence was found in a woman aged 70-85 years with acute or convalescent COVID-19. V and J are TRBV19 and TRBJ2-2, with 10 bases identical to TRBD2. The DNA of the CDR3 is TGTGCCAGTAGTATTAAGGCTAGCGGGAGCAGCGGGGAGCTGTTTTTT. Translated, it gives CASSIKASGSSGELFF.